Listed below are T cell receptor beta chains from one sample, sequenced in a study of a mutant IDH1 vaccine in newly diagnosed glioma. Clones were sequenced by immunoSEQ multiplex PCR, and TCRdb holds only the in-frame ones, with some missing. This table has tens of thousands of clones, 85% to 90% appearing once. Their antigens are not known. Specimen: PBMCs, collected from a glioma patient whose treatment included an IDH1 peptide vaccine. Receptors originate from a man younger than 40 with glioma. The CDR3 runs from the conserved cysteine through the conserved F or W. D genes are given only for firm matches. Clone size is given for some rows only: seen once, a few or many times, or a class if the clone is expanded.

CDR3 length	D gene	clone size	J gene	V gene	CDR3 DNA	CDR3 protein
15	-	-	TRBJ1-2	TRBV4-3	TGCGCCAGCAGCCCAGCTAGGGCGGCGGGCTATGGCTACACCTTC	CASSPARAAGYGYTF
16	-	-	TRBJ2-1	TRBV4-1	TGCGCCAGCAGCCAAGATGAGGGGCTAGGGTACAATGAGCAGTTCTTC	CASSQDEGLGYNEQFF
15	TRBD1	once	TRBJ1-2	TRBV28	TGTGCCAGCAGTTCGGGGACAGGCGGATCTCTAGGCTACACCTTC	CASSSGTGGSLGYTF
16	TRBD1	-	TRBJ1-1	TRBV12-5	TGTGCTAGTAGAGCACATTTGGGACAGGGAAATACTGAAGCTTTCTTT	CASRAHLGQGNTEAFF
12	-	-	TRBJ1-1	TRBV5-6	TGTGCCAGCAGCTTGGTAGGGACTGAAGCTTTCTTT	CASSLVGTEAFF
15	-	-	TRBJ1-1	TRBV4-1	TGCGCCAGCAGCCAAGGGCCGGGGGCGCGGACTGAAGCTTTCTTT	CASSQGPGARTEAFF
14	-	once	TRBJ2-7	TRBV5-1	TGCGCCAGCAGCTTGGAGCTAGCCTCCTACGAGCAGTACTTC	CASSLELASYEQYF
15	-	-	TRBJ1-3	TRBV6-1	TGTGCCAGCAGTGTTGTCACTCCGACGGGAAACACCATATATTTT	CASSVVTPTGNTIYF
15	TRBD1	-	TRBJ2-1	TRBV12-5	TGTGCTAGTGGTCCCGGACAGGGCCAATACAATGAGCAGTTCTTC	CASGPGQGQYNEQFF
15	TRBD2	-	TRBJ2-1	TRBV6-6	TGTGCCAGCAGTGGGACTAGCGGGGGTTCTGATGAGCAGTTCTTC	CASSGTSGGSDEQFF
18	-	-	TRBJ2-5	TRBV27	TGTGCCAGCAGTTTAGTAGGTCGGGGAAAGGCCCAAAAAGAGACCCAGTACTTC	CASSLVGRGKAQKETQYF
15	-	-	TRBJ1-2	TRBV14	TGTGCCAGCAGCCAAGAGATCCGCAGCAACTATGGCTACACCTTC	CASSQEIRSNYGYTF
16	-	once	TRBJ2-3	TRBV5-6	TGTGCCAGCAGCTTGCCTCCGGGACGGGCCACAGATACGCAGTATTTT	CASSLPPGRATDTQYF
14	-	-	TRBJ1-6	TRBV18	TGTGCCAGCTCACCACCGCAACAGAACGCTTTTGGCCACTTT	CASSPPQQNAFGHF
14	-	-	TRBJ2-7	TRBV5-1	TGCGCCAGCAGCTCCATCGGGGACAACTACGAGCAGTACTTC	CASSSIGDNYEQYF
13	TRBD1	-	TRBJ2-2	TRBV6-5	TGTGCCAGCAGTTGGGGACAGTTGCGTGTGCTGTTTTTT	CASSWGQLRVLFF